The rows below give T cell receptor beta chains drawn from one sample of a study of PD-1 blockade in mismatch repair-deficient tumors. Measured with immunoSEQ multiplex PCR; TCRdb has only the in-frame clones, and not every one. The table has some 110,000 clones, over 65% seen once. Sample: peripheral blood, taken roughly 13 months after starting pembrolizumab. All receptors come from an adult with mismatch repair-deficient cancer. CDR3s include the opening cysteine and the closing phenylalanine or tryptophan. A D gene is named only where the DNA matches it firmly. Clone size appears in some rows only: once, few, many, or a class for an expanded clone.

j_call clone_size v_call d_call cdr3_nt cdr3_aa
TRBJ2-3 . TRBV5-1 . TGCGCCAGCAGCTTGTATGGCGGAGAGACAGGCCGCACAGATACGCAGTATTTT CASSLYGGETGRTDTQYF
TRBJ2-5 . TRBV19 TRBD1 TGTGCCAGTAGTTCTGACAGGGGGGCAGAGACCCAGTACTTC CASSSDRGAETQYF
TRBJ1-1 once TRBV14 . TGTGCCAGCAGCCAAGATGTGGGCGGACGGAACACTGAAGCTTTCTTT CASSQDVGGRNTEAFF
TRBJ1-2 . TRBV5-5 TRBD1 TGTGCCAGCAGCTTGGCCTACAGGGGGCGTGATGGCTACACCTTC CASSLAYRGRDGYTF
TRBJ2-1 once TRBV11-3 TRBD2 TGTGCCAGCAGCTTAGGTGGAGCGGGAGCTTACAATGAGCAGTTCTTC CASSLGGAGAYNEQFF
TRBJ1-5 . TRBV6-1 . TGTGCCAGCACCCGAAGGACAGACAATCAGCCCCAGCATTTT CASTRRTDNQPQHF
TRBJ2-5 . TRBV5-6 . TGTGCCAGCAGTTTGAACATCGGCGAGACCCAGTACTTC CASSLNIGETQYF
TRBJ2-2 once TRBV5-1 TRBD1 TGCGCCAGCAGCTTCGGACAGGGGGCGAACACCGGGGAGCTGTTTTTT CASSFGQGANTGELFF
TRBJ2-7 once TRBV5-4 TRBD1 TGTGCCAGCAGCTTGGACCTAATCGGGACAGGGTCCTACGAGCAGTACTTC CASSLDLIGTGSYEQYF
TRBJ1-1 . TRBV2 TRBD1 TGTGCCAGCAGTTGGACAGGGGGCGCGTCAGGCACTGAAGCTTTCTTT CASSWTGGASGTEAFF
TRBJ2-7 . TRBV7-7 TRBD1 TGTGCTAGCAGCTTAGGGGCACAGGGGTACGAGCAGTACTTC CASSLGAQGYEQYF
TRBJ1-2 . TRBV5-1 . TGCGCCAGCAGCTCCGGACGGGAGGGTTTGAACTATGGCTACACCTTC CASSSGREGLNYGYTF
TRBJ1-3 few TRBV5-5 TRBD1 TGTGCCAGCATCATTTGGACAGGGGAGAGAAACACCATATATTTT CASIIWTGERNTIYF
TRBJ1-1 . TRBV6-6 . TGTGCCAGCAGTTACTCGACAGGCTCTGAAGCTTTCTTT CASSYSTGSEAFF
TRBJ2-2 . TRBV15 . TGTGCCACCAGCGAGCGACTTCCCAAGAGCGGGGAGCTGTTTTTT CATSERLPKSGELFF
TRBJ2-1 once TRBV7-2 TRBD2 TGTGCCAGCAGCTTAGGAGGCGGGAGGGCGGAATACAATGAGCAGTTCTTC CASSLGGGRAEYNEQFF
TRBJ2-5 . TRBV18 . TGTGCCAGCTCACCGGACGGCCCCCGAGAGACCCAGTACTTC CASSPDGPRETQYF
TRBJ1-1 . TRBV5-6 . TGTGCCAGCAGCTTGGAGGCCCGTTTGAACACTGAAGCTTTCTTT CASSLEARLNTEAFF
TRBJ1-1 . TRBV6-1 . TGTGCCAGCAGCCGAATGACCATAACCACTGAAGCTTTCTTT CASSRMTITTEAFF
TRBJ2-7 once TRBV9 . TGTGCCAGCAGCGTAGGATACACACTCTACGAGCAGTACTTC CASSVGYTLYEQYF
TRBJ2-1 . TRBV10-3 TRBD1 TGTGCCATCAGTGGACGAGAGGGGACAGGGGACAATGAGCAGTTCTTC CAISGREGTGDNEQFF
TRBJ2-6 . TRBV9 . TGTGCCAGCAGCGCCCCCGACCCCGGAAGCGCTCTTCTCTCTGGGGCCAACGTCCTGACTTTC CASSAPDPGSALLSGANVLTF
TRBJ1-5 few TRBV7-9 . TGTGCCAGCAGCTTAGCGAATAGCAATCAGCCCCAGCATTTT CASSLANSNQPQHF
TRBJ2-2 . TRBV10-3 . TGTGCCATCAGTGACGGGGCCGGGGAGCTGTTTTTT CAISDGAGELFF
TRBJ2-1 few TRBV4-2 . TGTGCCAGCAGCCAGCGGATAGGGGATTACAATGAGCAGTTCTTC CASSQRIGDYNEQFF
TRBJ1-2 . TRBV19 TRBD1 TGTGCCAGTAGTAGTACCGGGACAGGGCTCTATGGCTACACCTTC CASSSTGTGLYGYTF
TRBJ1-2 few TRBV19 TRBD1 TGTGCCAGTAGTACAGGGGGACAGGGAATTTATGGCTACACCTTC CASSTGGQGIYGYTF
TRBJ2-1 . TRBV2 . TGTGCCAGCAGTGATAAGCGGTCCTACAATGAGCAGTTCTTC CASSDKRSYNEQFF